This T cell receptor (beta chain) is drawn from a study of T cell clonotyping in hematopoietic cell transplantation. Broader study findings: Cells were unsorted, so CD4 and CD8 contributions were not separated.

The CDR3 has 14 residues. Germline CDR1 and CDR2: SGHRS and YFSETQ. J lost 5 bases, V lost 4 bases, and 8 bases had no gene match. In its sample, this clone was seen once. The antigen is unknown. Time point of the sample: recipient sample about 28 days before transplant, after cytoreduction. The method was immunoSEQ multiplex PCR; TCRdb's version includes in-frame clones alone and lacks a portion of them. The sample contains around 28,000 clones, roughly 85% of which appear only once. This TCR came from a man aged 40-55 years with acute myeloid leukemia. Some clones in this sample may be carry-over from other donors' samples. The sample here was peripheral blood mononuclear cells, taken before stem cell transplant. This chain joins TRBV5-1 and TRBJ1-2; 7 bases align to TRBD1. CDR3 bases: TGCGCCAGCAGCACGCCGGGACAGTGGTATGGCTACACCTTC. Amino acid sequence: CASSTPGQWYGYTF.